This T cell receptor (beta chain) was recovered during a study of blood T cell repertoires in COVID-19 (TCRdb year 2020). Study-level background: Collaborator samples came from the United States, Italy and Spain and covered acute and convalescent phases of COVID-19. The prospective study material was composed of cDNA or gDNA derived from T cells, B-cell-depleted T cells, or PBMCs. The dataset comprised deeply sampled blood TCRbeta repertoires from subjects exposed to, actively infected with, or recovered from COVID-19. The repertoires were made available in a free public database intended to serve as a resource for research on the immune response to SARS-CoV-2. Samples were obtained from the ongoing ImmuneRACE study (first 160 participants) and from over a thousand subjects provided by 6 global collaborators. Sample metadata almost always included a de-identified subject ID, COVID-19 status, age in years and sex. HLA class I and class II types, where available, came from metadata supplied by the sample provider rather than from assay-based typing.

Collaborating institutions collected whole blood in K2EDTA tubes following their own protocols. For TCRbeta analysis, collaborators shipped samples as frozen whole blood, isolated PBMCs, or DNA extracted from either of those sample types. Study-wide conclusions, independent of this receptor: The amount of clinical and demographic metadata varied by source and participant and was provided uncurated.

TCRbeta CDR3 regions were amplified from genomic DNA by means of the immunoSEQ Assay, a bias-controlled multiplex PCR. Regarding the original processing steps: Nucleated cell counts per sample were estimated from amplification of reference gene primers within the assay. Sequence reads were collapsed and filtered to measure the absolute abundance of every unique TCRbeta CDR3 rearrangement. For each sample, productive Simpson clonality was calculated as the square root of Simpson's diversity index across productive rearrangements. The table comes from immuneACCESS by way of TCRdb, which keeps in-frame sequences with V and J called. Part of the clones is missing from these tables; in studies checked, under half for an unresolved V gene and the rest for unknown reasons. The V and J calls and clone size were taken over from that table, and D and trimming were inferred from the DNA. The sample includes roughly 88,000 clones, with around three quarters observed a single time. Of the sample, roughly 25% falls within the top ten clones.

In its sample, this clone was seen once. The target of this receptor is not known. There are no base qualities to consult, and no much larger clone falls within one base. The CDR1 and CDR2 encoded by the germline V gene are KGHSH and LQKENI. V loses 3 bases of germline sequence and J loses 0 bases, and the interval between the two ends is 9 bases. Measured from the cysteine to the phenylalanine, the CDR3 is 16 residues long. CDR3 DNA is the only sequence kept; it has 48 bases, read in frame from the first base. The TCR sequence derives from a woman aged 55-69 years in a cohort sampled during active or convalescent COVID-19. The chain links TRBV18 with TRBJ2-6; perhaps TRBD2 is the D gene, with 6 bases matching. The sequenced sample was peripheral blood. The nucleotide sequence is TGTGCCAGCTCACCCGGGAGCTACTCTGGGGCCAACGTCCTGACTTTC. Protein translation: CASSPGSYSGANVLTF.